The 8 T cell receptor beta chains below come from one sample, sequenced in a study of blood T cell repertoires in COVID-19. The table came from immunoSEQ multiplex PCR; TCRdb's copy has only in-frame clones and leaves some out. The table includes about 200,000 clones, 70% to 90% detected once. Sequencing was carried out using peripheral blood. These receptors were collected from a man aged 30-40 years who had recovered from COVID-19.

This chain links TRBV10-3 with TRBJ2-5; 7 bases align to TRBD2. V gave up 6 bases and J gave up 1 base; unmatched junction bases: 2. CDR1 and CDR2 (germline): ENHRY, SYGVKD. The length of the CDR3 is 13 residues. The CDR3 nucleotides are TGTGCCATCAGCCAGCGGGGCCAAGAGACCCAGTACTTC. It specifies CAISQRGQETQYF.

The chain uses TRBV11-2 and TRBJ1-2, with D possibly being TRBD1 (6 bases). V lost 0 bases and J 6 bases, leaving 14 bases between the germline ends. CDR1 is SGHAT, CDR2 FQNNGV, per germline. This CDR3 spans 15 amino acids. The CDR3 reads CASSLDSGGSDGYTF. The CDR3 DNA follows: TGTGCCAGCAGCTTAGATTCGGGGGGCTCGGATGGCTACACCTTC.

The V call is TRBV4-3, the J call TRBJ2-7, with D unclear. There are 14 residues in the CDR3. Trimming stripped 0 bases from V and 2 bases from J, with 8 bases between. Germline V gene data show CDR1 as LGHNA and CDR2 as YSLEER. CDR3 amino acids: CASSQEPQPYEQYF. CDR3 in DNA: TGCGCCAGCAGCCAAGAGCCACAGCCCTACGAGCAGTACTTC.

The chain carries TRBV10-2 and TRBJ2-7, with TRBD1 matching 12 bases. The CDR3 is 17 residues long. CDR1 and CDR2 from the germline V gene are WSHSY and SAAADI. V was clipped by 0 bases and J by 7 bases; unmatched bases: 10. This CDR3 is CASSESLPGQGAGEQYF. DNA of the CDR3: TGCGCCAGCAGTGAGTCGTTACCGGGACAGGGGGCAGGTGAGCAGTACTTC.

The rearrangement joins TRBV4-1 to TRBJ1-4; 9 nucleotides line up with TRBD1. Trimming at V came to 1 base and at J to 4 bases, leaving 4 bases not matched to a gene. The V gene's germline CDR1 is MGHRA and CDR2 YSYEKL. CDR3 size: 16 residues. CDR3 bases: TGCGCCAGCAGCCAAGGGACAGGGGACCTTAATGAAAAACTGTTTTTT. Translating gives CASSQGTGDLNEKLFF.

J is TRBJ2-2 and V is TRBV29-1; D not certain. The CDR3 consists of 15 residues. Trimming took 5 bases from V and 3 from J, leaving 16 bases between them. Germline V CDR1 and CDR2: SQVTM, ANQGSEA. CDR3: CSVRRQIQDTGELFF. DNA for the CDR3: TGCAGCGTTAGGCGGCAGATCCAAGACACCGGGGAGCTGTTTTTT.

V and J are TRBV7-9 and TRBJ2-1; 10 bases align to TRBD1. This CDR3 is built from 15 residues. Unmatched junction bases numbered 10, after V lost 5 bases and J lost 9 bases. Germline CDR1 is SEHNR and CDR2 is FQNEAQ (reference sequence). The CDR3 is CASSAIGQGGTEQFF. CDR3 bases: TGTGCCAGCAGCGCTATTGGACAGGGGGGGACTGAGCAGTTCTTC.

The chain combines TRBV29-1 with TRBJ2-4, with TRBD2 as a possible D gene (5 bases). The CDR3 is 13 residues long. V lost 4 bases to trimming and J lost 5 bases, with 12 bases between them. CDR1 and CDR2 from the germline V gene are SQVTM and ANQGSEA. The CDR3 loop reads CSVGPGDENIQYF. Written as DNA, the CDR3 is TGCAGCGTTGGACCCGGGGATGAAAACATTCAGTACTTC.